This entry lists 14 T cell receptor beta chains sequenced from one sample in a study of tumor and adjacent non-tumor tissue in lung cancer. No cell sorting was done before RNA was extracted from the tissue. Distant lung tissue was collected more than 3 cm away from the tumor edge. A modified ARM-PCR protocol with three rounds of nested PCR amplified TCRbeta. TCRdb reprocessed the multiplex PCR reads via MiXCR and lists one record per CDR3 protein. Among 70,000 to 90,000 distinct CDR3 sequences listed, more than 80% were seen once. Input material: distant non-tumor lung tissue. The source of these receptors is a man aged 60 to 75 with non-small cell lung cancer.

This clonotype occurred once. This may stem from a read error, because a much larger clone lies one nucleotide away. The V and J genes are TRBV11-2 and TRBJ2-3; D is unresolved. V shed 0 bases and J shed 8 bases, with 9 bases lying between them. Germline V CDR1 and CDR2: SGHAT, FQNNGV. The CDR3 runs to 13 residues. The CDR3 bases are TGTGCCAGCAGCTTAGATCGGGCAGGTACGCAGTATTTT. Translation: CASSLDRAGTQYF.

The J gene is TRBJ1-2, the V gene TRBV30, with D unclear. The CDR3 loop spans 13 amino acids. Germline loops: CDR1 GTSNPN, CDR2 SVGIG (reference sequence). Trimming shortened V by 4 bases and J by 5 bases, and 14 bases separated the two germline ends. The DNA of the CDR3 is TGTGCCTGGACCCGGACTATGAATTATGGCTACACCTTC. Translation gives CAWTRTMNYGYTF. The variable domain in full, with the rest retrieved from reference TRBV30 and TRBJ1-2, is SQTIHQWPATLVQPVGSPLSLECTVEGTSNPNLYWYRQAAGRGLQLLFYSVGIGQISSEVPQNLSASRPQDRQFILSSKKLLLSDSGFYLCAWTRTMNYGYTFGSGTRLTVV.

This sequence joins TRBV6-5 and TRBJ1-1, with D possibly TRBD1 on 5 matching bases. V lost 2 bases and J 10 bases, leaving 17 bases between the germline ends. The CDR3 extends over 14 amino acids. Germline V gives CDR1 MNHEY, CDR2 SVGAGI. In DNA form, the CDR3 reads TGTGCCAGCAGTTACCGGGACGGAACCAATGGAGCTTTCTTT. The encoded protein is CASSYRDGTNGAFF.

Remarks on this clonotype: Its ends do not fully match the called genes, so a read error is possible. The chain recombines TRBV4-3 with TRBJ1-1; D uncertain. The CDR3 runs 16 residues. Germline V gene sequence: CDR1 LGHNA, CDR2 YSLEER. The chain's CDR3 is CASSRDLSGSGTETFF. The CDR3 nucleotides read TGCGCCAGCAGCCGAGATTTAAGTGGCAGCGGCACTGAAACTTTCTTT.

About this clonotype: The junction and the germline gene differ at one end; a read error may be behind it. The CDR3 spells CTSSFTIKPGELFF. CDR3 sequence (DNA): TGTACCAGCAGCTTTACGATTAAGCCCGGGGAGCTGTTTTTC. This chain links TRBV11-3 with TRBJ2-2; tentative D call: TRBD2 (5 bases). Germline V gene sequence: CDR1 SGHNT, CDR2 YENEEA. The CDR3 is 14 residues long.

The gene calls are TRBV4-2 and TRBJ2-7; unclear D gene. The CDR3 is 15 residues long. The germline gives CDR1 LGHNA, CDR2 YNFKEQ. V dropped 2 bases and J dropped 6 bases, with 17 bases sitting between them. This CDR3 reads CASSQNLDIWGEQYF. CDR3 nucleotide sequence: TGTGCCAGCAGCCAAAATCTAGACATATGGGGCGAGCAGTACTTC.

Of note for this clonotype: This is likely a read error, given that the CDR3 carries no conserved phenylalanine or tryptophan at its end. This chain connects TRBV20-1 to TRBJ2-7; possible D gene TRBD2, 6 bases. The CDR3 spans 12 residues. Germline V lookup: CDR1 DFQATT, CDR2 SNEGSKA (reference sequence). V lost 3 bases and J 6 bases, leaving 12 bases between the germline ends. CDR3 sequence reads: CSASPWRVEQYY. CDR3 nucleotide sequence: TGCAGTGCTAGCCCCTGGAGGGTCGAGCAGTACTAC.

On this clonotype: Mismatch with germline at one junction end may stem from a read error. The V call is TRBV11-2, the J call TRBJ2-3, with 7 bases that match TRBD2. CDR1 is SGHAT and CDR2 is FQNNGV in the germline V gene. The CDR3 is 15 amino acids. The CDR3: CASISFLAVADTQYF. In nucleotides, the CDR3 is TGTGCCAGCATCTCTTTCCTAGCGGTGGCAGATACACAGTATTTT. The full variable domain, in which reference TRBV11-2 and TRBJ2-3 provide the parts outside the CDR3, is EAGVAQSPRYKIIEKRQSVAFWCNPISGHATLYWYQQILGQGPKLLIQFQNNGVVDDSQLPKDRFSAERLKGVDSTLKIQPAKLEDSAVYLCASISFLAVADTQYFGPGTRLTVL.

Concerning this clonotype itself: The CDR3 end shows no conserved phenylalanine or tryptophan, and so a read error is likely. CDR3 nucleotides: TGCAGTGCTAGACAGACAGGTGGACCCTACGAGCAGTACTTA. Encoded protein: CSARQTGGPYEQYL. V and J are TRBV20-1 and TRBJ2-7; a weak D match, TRBD1 (6 bases). Trimming cost V 2 bases and J 2 bases, with 13 bases left between them. Germline loops: CDR1 DFQATT, CDR2 SNEGSKA (reference sequence). The CDR3 runs to 14 residues.

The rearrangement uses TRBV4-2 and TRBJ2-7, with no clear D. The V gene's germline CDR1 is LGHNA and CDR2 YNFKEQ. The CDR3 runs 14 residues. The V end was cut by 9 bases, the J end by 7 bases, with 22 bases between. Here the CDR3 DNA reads TGTGCCAGTGGCCAAGATTTGACTGCCCTGGAGCAGTACTTC. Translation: CASGQDLTALEQYF.

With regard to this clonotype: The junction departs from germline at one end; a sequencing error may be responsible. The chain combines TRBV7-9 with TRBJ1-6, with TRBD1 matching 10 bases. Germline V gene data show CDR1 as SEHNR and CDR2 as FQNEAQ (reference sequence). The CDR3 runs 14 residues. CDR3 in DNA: TGTGCCATCAGCTTGACAGGGGGCAATTCACCCCTCCACTTT. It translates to CAISLTGGNSPLHF. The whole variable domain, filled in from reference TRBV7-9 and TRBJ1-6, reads DTGVSQNPRHKITKRGQNVTFRCDPISEHNRLYWYRQTLGQGPEFLTYFQNEAQLEKSRLLSDRFSAERPKGSFSTLEIQRTEQGDSAMYLCAISLTGGNSPLHFGNGTRLTVT.

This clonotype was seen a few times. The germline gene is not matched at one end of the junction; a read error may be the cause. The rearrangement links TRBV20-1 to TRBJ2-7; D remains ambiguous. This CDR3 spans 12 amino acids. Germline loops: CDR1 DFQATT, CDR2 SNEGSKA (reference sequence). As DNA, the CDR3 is TGCAGTGGTAGTGCTGTCACCTATGAGCAATACTTC. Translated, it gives CSGSAVTYEQYF.

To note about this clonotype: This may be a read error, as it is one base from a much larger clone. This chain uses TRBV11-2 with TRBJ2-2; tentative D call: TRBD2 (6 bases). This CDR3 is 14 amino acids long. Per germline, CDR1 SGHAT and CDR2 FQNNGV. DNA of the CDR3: TGTGCCAGCAGCTTAGATACTAGCCTCAGGGAGCTGTTATTT. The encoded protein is CASSLDTSLRELLF.

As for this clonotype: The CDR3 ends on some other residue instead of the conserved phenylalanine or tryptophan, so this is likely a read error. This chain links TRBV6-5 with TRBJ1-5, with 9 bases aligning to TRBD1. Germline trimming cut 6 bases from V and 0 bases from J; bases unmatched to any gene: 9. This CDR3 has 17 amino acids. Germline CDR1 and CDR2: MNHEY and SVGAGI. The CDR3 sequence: CASSRTGDGSSNQPQHL. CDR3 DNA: TGTGCCAGCAGCAGGACAGGGGATGGCAGTAGCAATCAGCCCCAGCATCTT.